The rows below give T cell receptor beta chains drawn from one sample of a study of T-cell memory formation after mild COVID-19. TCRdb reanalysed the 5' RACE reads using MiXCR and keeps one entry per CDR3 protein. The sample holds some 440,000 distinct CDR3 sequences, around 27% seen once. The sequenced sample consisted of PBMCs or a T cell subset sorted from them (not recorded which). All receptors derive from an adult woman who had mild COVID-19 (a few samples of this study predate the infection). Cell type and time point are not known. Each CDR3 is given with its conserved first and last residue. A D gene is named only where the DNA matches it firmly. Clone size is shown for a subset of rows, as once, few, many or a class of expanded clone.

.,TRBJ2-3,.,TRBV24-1,CATSDFPTDTQYF,TGTGCCACCAGTGATTTTCCTACAGATACGCAGTATTTT
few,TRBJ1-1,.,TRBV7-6,CASSLEQGVPLGPEAFF,TGTGCCAGCAGCTTAGAACAGGGTGTACCTCTCGGCCCTGAAGCTTTCTTT
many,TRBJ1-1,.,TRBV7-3,CASSLQENTEAFF,TGTGCCAGCAGCTTACAGGAGAACACTGAAGCTTTCTTT
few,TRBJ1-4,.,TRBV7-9,CASSLTESNEKLFF,TGTGCCAGCAGCTTAACGGAGAGTAATGAAAAACTGTTTTTT
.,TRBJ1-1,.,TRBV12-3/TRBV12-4,CASSSAGGRDTEAFF,TGTGCCAGCAGTTCCGCGGGGGGGAGAGACACTGAAGCTTTCTTT
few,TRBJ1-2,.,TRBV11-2,CASSSRAGEAWDGYTF,TGTGCCAGCAGCTCTCGGGCAGGGGAGGCTTGGGATGGCTACACCTTC
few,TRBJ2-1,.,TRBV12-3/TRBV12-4,CASSLRGAGDEQFF,TGTGCCAGCAGTTTAAGAGGGGCCGGCGATGAGCAGTTCTTC
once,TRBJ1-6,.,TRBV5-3,CARSFGRQVEVSPLHF,TGTGCCAGAAGCTTTGGAAGACAGGTAGAGGTTTCACCCCTCCACTTT
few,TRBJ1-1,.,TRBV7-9,CATRGGHGTEAFF,TGTGCCACAAGGGGGGGGCATGGAACTGAAGCTTTCTTT
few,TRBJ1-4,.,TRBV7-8,CASSLVTGYNEKLFF,TGTGCCAGCAGCTTAGTTACAGGGTATAATGAAAAACTGTTTTTT
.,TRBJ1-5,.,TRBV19,CASSIFDRSNQPQHF,TGTGCCAGTAGTATCTTTGACAGGAGCAATCAGCCCCAGCATTTT
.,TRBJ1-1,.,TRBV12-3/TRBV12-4,CASSFRTWLNTEAFF,TGTGCCAGCAGTTTCCGGACATGGCTGAACACTGAAGCTTTCTTT
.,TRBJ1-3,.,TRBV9,CASSVEDTIYF,TGTGCCAGCAGCGTGGAGGACACCATATATTTT
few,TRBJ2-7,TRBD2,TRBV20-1,CSACGTSGVWEQYF,TGCAGTGCATGCGGGACTAGCGGAGTTTGGGAGCAGTACTTC
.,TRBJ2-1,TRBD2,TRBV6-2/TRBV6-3,CASSPGTRRRQFF,TGTGCCAGCAGTCCCGGGACTAGGAGAAGACAGTTCTTC
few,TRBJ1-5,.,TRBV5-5,CASSLVSGENQPQHF,TGTGCCAGCAGCTTGGTTTCGGGGGAGAATCAGCCCCAGCATTTT
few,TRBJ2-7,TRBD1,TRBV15,CATSREGTGYDGYEQYF,TGTGCCACCAGCAGAGAGGGGACAGGGTATGATGGATACGAGCAGTACTTC
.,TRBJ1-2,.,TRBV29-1,CSVVGGPGGYTF,TGCAGCGTTGTTGGGGGGCCAGGGGGCTACACCTTC
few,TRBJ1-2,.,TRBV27,CASRRTETYGYTF,TGTGCCAGCAGGCGCACCGAAACCTATGGCTACACCTTC
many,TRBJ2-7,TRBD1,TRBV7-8,CASSFDRGPYEQYF,TGTGCCAGCAGCTTCGACAGGGGACCCTACGAGCAGTACTTC
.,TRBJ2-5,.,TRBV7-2,CASSLGSWGAGVGTQETQYF,TGTGCCAGCAGCTTAGGAAGTTGGGGGGCCGGTGTAGGGACCCAAGAGACCCAGTACTTC
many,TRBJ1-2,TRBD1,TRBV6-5,CASSSTGGNGYTF,TGTGCCAGCAGCTCGACAGGGGGGAATGGCTACACCTTC
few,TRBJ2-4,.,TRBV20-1,CGYSLAKNIQYF,TGCGGATACAGCTTAGCCAAAAACATTCAGTACTTC
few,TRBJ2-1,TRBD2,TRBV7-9,CASSLAGGWPYNEQFF,TGTGCCAGCAGCTTAGCGGGAGGGTGGCCCTACAATGAGCAGTTCTTC
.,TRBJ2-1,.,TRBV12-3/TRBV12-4,CASSTEGVEYNEQFF,TGTGCCAGCAGTACTGAGGGGGTAGAATACAATGAGCAGTTCTTC
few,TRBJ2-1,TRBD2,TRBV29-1,CSVGRENEQFF,TGCAGCGTCGGGCGGGAGAATGAGCAGTTCTTC
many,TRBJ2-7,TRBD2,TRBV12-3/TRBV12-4,CASSPRTSGSSYEQYF,TGTGCCAGCAGTCCACGTACAAGCGGGAGCTCCTACGAGCAGTACTTC
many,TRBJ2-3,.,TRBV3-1,CASSQGYGPTDTQYF,TGTGCCAGCAGCCAAGGATATGGCCCCACAGATACGCAGTATTTT
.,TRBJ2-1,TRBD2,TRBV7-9,CASSLSAGLVSNEQFF,TGTGCCAGCAGCTTATCGGCGGGACTAGTATCCAATGAGCAGTTCTTC
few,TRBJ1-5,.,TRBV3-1,CASSQEGRPPQHF,TGTGCCAGCAGCCAAGAAGGCCGGCCGCCCCAGCATTTT
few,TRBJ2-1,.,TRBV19,CASSFDFYNEQFF,TGTGCCAGTAGTTTCGATTTCTACAATGAGCAGTTCTTC
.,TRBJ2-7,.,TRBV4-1,CASSQEDGVAYEQYF,TGCGCCAGCAGCCAAGAGGATGGCGTTGCTTACGAGCAGTACTTC
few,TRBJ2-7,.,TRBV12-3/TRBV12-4,CASSVTNHPSYEQYF,TGTGCCAGCAGTGTGACTAATCACCCATCCTACGAGCAGTACTTC
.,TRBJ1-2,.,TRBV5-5,CASSLVGQQQTDGYTF,TGTGCCAGCAGCTTGGTAGGGCAGCAGCAGACTGATGGCTACACCTTC
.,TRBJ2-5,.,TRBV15,CATSRDVRGQYF,TGTGCCACCAGCAGAGATGTTAGGGGCCAGTACTTC
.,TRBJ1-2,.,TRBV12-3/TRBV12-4,CASRRGALYGYTF,TGTGCCAGCAGAAGAGGGGCCCTGTATGGCTACACCTTC
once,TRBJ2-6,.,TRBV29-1,CSVESSSGANVLTF,TGCAGCGTTGAATCGAGCTCTGGGGCCAACGTCCTGACTTTC
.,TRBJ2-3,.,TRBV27,CASSPGTPRGTDTQYF,TGTGCCAGCAGTCCAGGGACTCCCAGGGGCACAGATACGCAGTATTTT
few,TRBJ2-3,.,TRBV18,CASSQRTVSSTDTQYF,TGTGCCAGCTCACAACGGACAGTCTCTAGCACAGATACGCAGTATTTT
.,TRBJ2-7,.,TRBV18,CASSQNQGGYYEQYF,TGTGCCAGCTCACAGAACCAGGGGGGATACTACGAGCAGTACTTC
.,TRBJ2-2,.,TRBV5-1,CASSLGHRENTGELFF,TGCGCCAGCAGCTTGGGTCACAGGGAGAACACCGGGGAGCTGTTTTTT
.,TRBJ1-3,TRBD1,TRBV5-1,CASSDDRAGGNTIYF,TGCGCCAGCAGCGACGACAGGGCGGGCGGAAACACCATATATTTT
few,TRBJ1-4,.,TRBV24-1,CATSDSRVPNEKLFF,TGTGCCACCAGTGATTCTCGGGTCCCTAATGAAAAACTGTTTTTT